This T cell receptor beta chain was sequenced during a study of blood T cells in healthy people across ages (dated by TCRdb to between 2014 and 2017). Background for the entire study: In model experiments, template switching captured about one uniquely barcoded TCR beta cDNA molecule for every two T cells. Age-related changes in TCR beta repertoire diversity were measured in the study by deep sequencing normalized with unique cDNA molecular identifiers. The donors were split into four age groups: young (average 16 years), middle-aged (39), aged (over 55) and long-lived (more than 80). To avoid experimental bias, donors of different ages were distributed randomly across sequencing lanes. For two donors (one aged 18 to 29 and one aged 80 or older), the study analyzed two additional independent replicas of 1 million unique cDNA reads from the same blood draw. Study-wide findings and limitations: A strong correlation was found between observed TCR beta diversity and the percentage of naive T cells measured by flow cytometry. Compared with the aged group, more naive CD4+ T cells, fewer expanded clones and increased TCR diversity were shown by the long-lived group, suggesting age selection. Observed TCR beta diversity per million T cells fell roughly linearly with age, and a significant reduction was already apparent by age approximately 40. Because profiling used bulk unsorted PBMCs, naive and antigen-experienced compartments could not be compared conclusively. The CMV infection status of donors was not known, potentially confounding age-related changes in expanded clonotypes. Estimates of total diversity from one million sequenced T cells were regarded as lower bounds and underestimates.

The germline V gene encodes CDR1 WSHSY and CDR2 SAAADI. The CDR3 starts with the cysteine, ends with the phenylalanine, and has 16 residues. The only DNA kept is the CDR3, 48 bases in frame from the first base. Libraries were prepared through 5' RACE. The reads were generated on an Illumina HiSeq 2500. A second PCR of roughly 7 to 12 cycles was run with a J-beta primer mix and a sample-barcoded 5' primer. A template-switch 5' adaptor carrying 12 random nucleotides introduced a unique molecular identifier onto each TCR beta cDNA molecule. Each sample yielded at least 3 million CDR3-containing paired-end reads. All of the RNA was converted into first-strand cDNA using the Mint cDNA synthesis kit, with a TRBC-specific oligonucleotide serving as the primer. Following uracil-DNA glycosylase treatment, a first 18-cycle PCR with universal primers M1SS and BC2_uni_R was performed on all cDNA. On the authors' methods: Normalization of each sample was performed by random selection of 1 million high-quality reads, each carrying a distinct molecular identifier. Reads sharing molecular identifiers were discarded rather than binned into consensus sequences. MiTCR, run with a Q25 quality threshold and the strictest error-elimination algorithm, handled CDR3 identification, clonotype clustering and error correction. A nonparametric unseen species model with Euler transformation was used to estimate lower-bound total TCR beta diversity. TCRdb reworked the public reads: Q25 trimming with fastp, MiXCR clone assembly, productive beta chains retained. Every distinct CDR3 protein forms one entry, paired with its most common genes and DNA. It is TCRdb's table, rather than the study itself, that gives the V and J calls and clone size. The sample includes around 670,000 distinct CDR3 sequences, with about 30% observed a single time. 15% to 18% of the sample comes from the top ten.

The roughly 39 donors, aged about 6 to 100 years, were systemically healthy Caucasian individuals from Russia. Each donor gave around 9.9 milliliters of peripheral blood, collected into EDTA-treated Vacutainer tubes. PBMCs were isolated by Ficoll-Paque density-gradient centrifugation, with at least 6.5 million obtained per sample. Total RNA, at least 5 micrograms per sample, was extracted from PBMCs with Trizol reagent. The percentages of naive CD45RAhigh/CD27high T cells were determined by flow cytometry on a PBMC aliquot from every donor. A few counts support this clonotype. Its antigen is still unknown. One end of the junction varies from germline; a read error may be responsible.

The receptor's source is an elderly woman in good health. The V and J segments used are TRBV10-2 and TRBJ2-5; the junction holds 8 bases that match TRBD2. Material: blood. The CDR3 is CDSSELGTRSQETQYF. The nucleotide sequence reads as follows: TGCGACAGCAGTGAGTTGGGGACTAGAAGCCAAGAGACCCAGTACTTC.